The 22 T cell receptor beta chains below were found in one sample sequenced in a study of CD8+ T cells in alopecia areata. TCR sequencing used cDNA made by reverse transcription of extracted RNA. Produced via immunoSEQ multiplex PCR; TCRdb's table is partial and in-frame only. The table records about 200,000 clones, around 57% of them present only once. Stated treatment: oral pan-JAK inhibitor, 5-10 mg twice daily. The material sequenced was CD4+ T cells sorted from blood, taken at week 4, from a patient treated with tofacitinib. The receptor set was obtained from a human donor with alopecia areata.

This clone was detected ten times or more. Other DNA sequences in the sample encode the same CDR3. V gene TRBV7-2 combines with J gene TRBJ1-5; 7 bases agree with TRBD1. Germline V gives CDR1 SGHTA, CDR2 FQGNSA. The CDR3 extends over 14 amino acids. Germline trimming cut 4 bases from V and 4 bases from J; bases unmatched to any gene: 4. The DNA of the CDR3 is TGTGCCAGCAGCTCGAGACAGGGAAATCAGCCCCAGCATTTT. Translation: CASSSRQGNQPQHF.

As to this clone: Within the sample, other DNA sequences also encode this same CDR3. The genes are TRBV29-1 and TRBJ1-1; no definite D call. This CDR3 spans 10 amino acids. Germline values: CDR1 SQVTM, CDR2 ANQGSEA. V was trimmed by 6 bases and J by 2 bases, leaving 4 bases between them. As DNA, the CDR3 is TGCAGCGTCGGAAACACTGAAGCTTTCTTT. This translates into CSVGNTEAFF. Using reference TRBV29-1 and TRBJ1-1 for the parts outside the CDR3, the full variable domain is SAVISQKPSRDICQRGTSLTIQCQVDSQVTMMFWYRQQPGQSLTLIATANQGSEATYESGFVIDKFPISRPNLTFSTLTVSNMSPEDSSIYLCSVGNTEAFFGQGTRLTVV.

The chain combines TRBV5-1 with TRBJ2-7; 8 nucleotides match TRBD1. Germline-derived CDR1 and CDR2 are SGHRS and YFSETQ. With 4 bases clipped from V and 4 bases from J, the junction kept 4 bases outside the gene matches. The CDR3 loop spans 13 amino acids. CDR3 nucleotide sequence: TGCGCCAGCAGCCAGAGACAGGGGTACGAGCAGTACTTC. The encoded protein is CASSQRQGYEQYF.

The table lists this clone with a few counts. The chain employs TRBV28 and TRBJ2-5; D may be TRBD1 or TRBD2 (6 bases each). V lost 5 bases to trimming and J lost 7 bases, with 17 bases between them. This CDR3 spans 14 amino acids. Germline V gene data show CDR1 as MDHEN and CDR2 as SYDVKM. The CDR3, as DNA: TGTGCCAGCAGTCTGTTGGGGGGCCGGGCGACCCAGTACTTC. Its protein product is CASSLLGGRATQYF.

The CDR3 DNA sequence: TGCAGCGTTCTTGGCAGGGGCCAAGAGACCCAGTACTTC. Protein: CSVLGRGQETQYF. The genes are TRBV29-1 and TRBJ2-5, with D perhaps matching TRBD1 (6 bases). CDR3 length: 13 residues. Per the germline V gene, CDR1 is SQVTM and CDR2 is ANQGSEA. V was pared by 5 bases and J by 1 base, with 11 bases between.

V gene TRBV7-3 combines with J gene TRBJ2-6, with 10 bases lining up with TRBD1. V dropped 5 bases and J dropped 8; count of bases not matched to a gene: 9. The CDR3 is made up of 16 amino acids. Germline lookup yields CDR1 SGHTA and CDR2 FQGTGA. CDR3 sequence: CASSPPGQGFSNVLTF. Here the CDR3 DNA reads TGTGCCAGCAGCCCGCCGGGACAGGGGTTTTCCAACGTCCTGACTTTC.

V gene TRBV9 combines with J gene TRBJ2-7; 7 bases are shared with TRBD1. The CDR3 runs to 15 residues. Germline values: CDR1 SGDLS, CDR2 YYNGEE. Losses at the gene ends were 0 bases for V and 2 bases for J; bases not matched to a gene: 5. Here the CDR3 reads CASSVGHRGTYEQYF. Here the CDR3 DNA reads TGTGCCAGCAGCGTAGGTCACAGGGGAACCTACGAGCAGTACTTC.

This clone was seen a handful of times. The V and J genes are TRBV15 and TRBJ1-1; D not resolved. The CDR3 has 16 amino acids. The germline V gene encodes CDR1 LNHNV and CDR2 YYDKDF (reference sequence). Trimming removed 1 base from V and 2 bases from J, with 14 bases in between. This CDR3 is CATSRGPNVGNTEAFF. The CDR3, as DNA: TGTGCCACCAGCAGAGGACCGAACGTTGGAAACACTGAAGCTTTCTTT.

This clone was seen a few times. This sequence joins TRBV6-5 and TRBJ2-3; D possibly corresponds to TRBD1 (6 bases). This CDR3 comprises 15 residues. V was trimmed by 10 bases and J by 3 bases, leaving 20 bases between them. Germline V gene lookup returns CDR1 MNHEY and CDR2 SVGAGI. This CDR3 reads CATHGVGAVTDTQYF. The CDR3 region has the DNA TGTGCCACCCATGGCGTGGGGGCGGTTACAGATACGCAGTATTTT.

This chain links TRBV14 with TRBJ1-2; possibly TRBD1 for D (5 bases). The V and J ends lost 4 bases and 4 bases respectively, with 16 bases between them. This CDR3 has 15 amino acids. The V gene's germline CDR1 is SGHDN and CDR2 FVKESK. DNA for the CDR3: TGTGCCAGCAGCCGTTTCAGGGATACCACCTATGGCTACACCTTC. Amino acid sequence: CASSRFRDTTYGYTF.

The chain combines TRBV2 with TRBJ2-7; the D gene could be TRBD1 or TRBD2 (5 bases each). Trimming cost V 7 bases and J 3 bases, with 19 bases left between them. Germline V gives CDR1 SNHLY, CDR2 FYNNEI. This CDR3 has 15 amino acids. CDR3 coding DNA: TGTGCCAGCACTCGCCGAGGGGTCACCAACTACGAGCAGTACTTC. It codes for CASTRRGVTNYEQYF.

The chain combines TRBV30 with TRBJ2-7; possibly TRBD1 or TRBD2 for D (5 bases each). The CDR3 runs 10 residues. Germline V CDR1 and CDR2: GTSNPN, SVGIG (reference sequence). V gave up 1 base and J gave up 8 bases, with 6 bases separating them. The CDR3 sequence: CAWSGGKQYF. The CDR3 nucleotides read TGTGCCTGGAGTGGGGGGAAGCAGTACTTC.

The DNA for the CDR3 is TGCAGCGTCGGACTTTCGGGCGAGACCCAGTACTTC. This codes for CSVGLSGETQYF. The rearrangement links TRBV29-1 to TRBJ2-5; tentative D call: TRBD2 (5 bases). Germline V CDR1 and CDR2: SQVTM, ANQGSEA. The V gene lost 6 bases and the J gene lost 5 bases, with 13 bases spanning the gap. The CDR3 spans 12 residues.

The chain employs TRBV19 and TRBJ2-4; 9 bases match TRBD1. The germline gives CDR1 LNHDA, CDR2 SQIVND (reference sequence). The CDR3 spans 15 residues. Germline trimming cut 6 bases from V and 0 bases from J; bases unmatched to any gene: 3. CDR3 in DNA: TGTGCCAGTAGGGACAGGGGAGAAGCCAAAAACATTCAGTACTTC. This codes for CASRDRGEAKNIQYF.

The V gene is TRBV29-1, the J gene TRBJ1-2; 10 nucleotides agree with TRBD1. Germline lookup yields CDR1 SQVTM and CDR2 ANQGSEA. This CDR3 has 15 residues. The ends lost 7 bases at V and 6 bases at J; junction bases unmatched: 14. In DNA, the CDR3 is TGCAGCGCCGACAGGGGGCTTCGGGATTTCGATGGCTACACCTTC. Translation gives CSADRGLRDFDGYTF.

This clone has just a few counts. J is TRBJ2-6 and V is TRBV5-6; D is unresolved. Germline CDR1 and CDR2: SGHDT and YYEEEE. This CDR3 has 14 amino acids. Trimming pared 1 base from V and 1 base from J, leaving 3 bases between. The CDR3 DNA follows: TGTGCCAGCAGCTTGTTGTCTGGGGCCAACGTCCTGACTTTC. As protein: CASSLLSGANVLTF.

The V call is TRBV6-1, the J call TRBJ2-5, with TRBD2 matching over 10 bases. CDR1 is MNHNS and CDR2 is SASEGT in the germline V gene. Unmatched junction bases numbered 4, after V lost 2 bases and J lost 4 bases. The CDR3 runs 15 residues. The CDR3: CASSEYSGGPETQYF. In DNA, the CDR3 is TGTGCCAGCAGTGAATATAGCGGGGGGCCAGAGACCCAGTACTTC.

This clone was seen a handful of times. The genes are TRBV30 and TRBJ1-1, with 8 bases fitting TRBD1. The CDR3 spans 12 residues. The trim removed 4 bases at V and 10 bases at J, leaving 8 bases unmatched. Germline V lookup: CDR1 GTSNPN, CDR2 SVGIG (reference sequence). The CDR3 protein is CAWTPTGAIAFF. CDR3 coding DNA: TGTGCCTGGACTCCGACAGGGGCGATAGCTTTCTTT.

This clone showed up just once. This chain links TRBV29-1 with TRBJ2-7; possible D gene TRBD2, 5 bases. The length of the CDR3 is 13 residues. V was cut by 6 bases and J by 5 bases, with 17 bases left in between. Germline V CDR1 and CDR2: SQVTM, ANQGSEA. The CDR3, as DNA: TGCAGCGTGCGAAGGAGGCTTACCCACGAGCAGTACTTC. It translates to CSVRRRLTHEQYF.

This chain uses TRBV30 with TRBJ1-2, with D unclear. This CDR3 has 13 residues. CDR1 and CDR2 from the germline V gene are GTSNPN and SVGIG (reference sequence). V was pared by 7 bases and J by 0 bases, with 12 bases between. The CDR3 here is CASTPQTNYGYTF. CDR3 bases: TGTGCCTCTACTCCCCAGACTAACTATGGCTACACCTTC.

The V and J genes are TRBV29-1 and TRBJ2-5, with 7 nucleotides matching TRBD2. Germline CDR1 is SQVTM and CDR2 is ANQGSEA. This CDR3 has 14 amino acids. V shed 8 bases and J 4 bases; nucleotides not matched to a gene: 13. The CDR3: CSSAGRGTGETQYF. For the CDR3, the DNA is TGCAGCTCAGCCGGGCGGGGGACCGGAGAGACCCAGTACTTC.

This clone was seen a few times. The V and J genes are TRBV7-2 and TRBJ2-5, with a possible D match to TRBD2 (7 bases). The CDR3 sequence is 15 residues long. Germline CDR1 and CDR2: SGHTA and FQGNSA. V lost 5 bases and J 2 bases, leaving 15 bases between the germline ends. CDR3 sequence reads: CASSRGGGRQETQYF. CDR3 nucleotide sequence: TGTGCCAGCAGCCGCGGCGGGGGCCGTCAAGAGACCCAGTACTTC.